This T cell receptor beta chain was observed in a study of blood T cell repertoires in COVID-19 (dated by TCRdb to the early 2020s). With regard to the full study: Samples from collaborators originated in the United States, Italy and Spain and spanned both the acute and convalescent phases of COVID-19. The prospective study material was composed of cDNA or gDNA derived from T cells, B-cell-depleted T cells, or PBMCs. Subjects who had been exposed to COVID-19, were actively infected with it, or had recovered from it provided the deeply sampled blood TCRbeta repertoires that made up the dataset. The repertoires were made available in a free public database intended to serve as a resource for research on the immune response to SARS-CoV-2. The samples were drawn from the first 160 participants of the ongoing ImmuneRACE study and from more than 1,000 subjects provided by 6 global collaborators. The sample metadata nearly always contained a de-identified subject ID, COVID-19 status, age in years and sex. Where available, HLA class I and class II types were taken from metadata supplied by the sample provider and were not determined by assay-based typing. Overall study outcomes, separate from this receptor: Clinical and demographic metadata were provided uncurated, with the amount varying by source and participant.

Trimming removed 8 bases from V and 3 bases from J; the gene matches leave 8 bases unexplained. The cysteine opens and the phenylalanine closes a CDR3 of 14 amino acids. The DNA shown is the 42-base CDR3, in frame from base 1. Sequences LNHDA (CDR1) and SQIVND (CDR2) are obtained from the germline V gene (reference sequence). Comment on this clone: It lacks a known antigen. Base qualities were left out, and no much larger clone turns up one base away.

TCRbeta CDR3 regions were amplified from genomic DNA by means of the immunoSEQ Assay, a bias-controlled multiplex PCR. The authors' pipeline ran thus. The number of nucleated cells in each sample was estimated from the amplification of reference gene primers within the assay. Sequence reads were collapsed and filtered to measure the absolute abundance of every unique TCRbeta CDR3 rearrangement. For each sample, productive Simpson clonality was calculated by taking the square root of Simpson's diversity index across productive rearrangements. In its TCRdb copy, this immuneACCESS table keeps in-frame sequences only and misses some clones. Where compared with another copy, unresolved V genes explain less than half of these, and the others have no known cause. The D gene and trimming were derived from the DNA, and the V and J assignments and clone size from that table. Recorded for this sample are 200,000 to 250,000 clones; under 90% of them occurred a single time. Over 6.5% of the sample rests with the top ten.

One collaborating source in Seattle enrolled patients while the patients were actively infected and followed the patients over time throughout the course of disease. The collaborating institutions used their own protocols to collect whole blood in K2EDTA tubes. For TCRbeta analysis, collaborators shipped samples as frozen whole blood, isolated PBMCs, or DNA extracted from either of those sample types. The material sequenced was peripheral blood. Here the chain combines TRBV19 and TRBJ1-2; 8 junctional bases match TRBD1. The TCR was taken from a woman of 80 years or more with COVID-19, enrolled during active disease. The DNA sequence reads TGTGCCAGTCAGAGGGCAGGGGGCGACTATGGCTACACCTTC. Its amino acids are CASQRAGGDYGYTF. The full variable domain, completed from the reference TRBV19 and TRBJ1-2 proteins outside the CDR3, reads DGGITQSPKYLFRKEGQNVTLSCEQNLNHDAMYWYRQDPGQGLRLIYYSQIVNDFQKGDIAEGYSVSREKKESFPLTVTSAQKNPTAFYLCASQRAGGDYGYTFGSGTRLTVV.